Listed here are 4 T cell receptor beta chains from one sample, sequenced in a study of cytotoxic CD8 clonotypes in ibrutinib-treated CLL. The assay was immunoSEQ multiplex PCR, and TCRdb's table has in-frame clones only and misses some. Among about 300,000 clones, around 69% were seen once, and the ten largest hold roughly 5.7%. The sample here was PBMCs, taken at disease progression, from a patient treated with ibrutinib. These receptors were obtained from a human donor with chronic lymphocytic leukemia.

This chain uses TRBV7-9 with TRBJ2-3; no clear D. Germline CDR1 and CDR2: SEHNR and FQNEAQ (reference sequence). The CDR3 spans 13 residues. V shed 5 bases and J shed 0 bases, with 6 bases lying between them. The CDR3 DNA reads as TGTGCCAGCAGCCATTCTAGCACAGATACGCAGTATTTT. The encoded protein is CASSHSSTDTQYF.

This clone was counted between two and nine times. The chain couples TRBV6-6 to TRBJ1-4; TRBD1 matches 8 bases. The CDR3 has 14 amino acids. V lost 4 bases and J lost 4; bases outside the gene matches: 2. Looked up from germline, CDR1 is MNHNY and CDR2 is SVGAGI (reference sequence). CDR3 region: CASSWTGLNEKLFF. In nucleotides, the CDR3 is TGTGCCAGCAGTTGGACAGGGCTTAATGAAAAACTGTTTTTT.

The V gene is TRBV19, the J gene TRBJ2-7; a weak D match, TRBD1 (6 bases). This CDR3 is 14 amino acids long. V shed 5 bases and J shed 2 bases, with 13 bases lying between them. Germline CDR1 reads LNHDA; CDR2 reads SQIVND (reference sequence). The CDR3 here is CASSFGQGTYEQYF. Written as DNA, the CDR3 is TGTGCCAGTAGTTTCGGGCAGGGGACCTACGAGCAGTACTTC.

This clone appeared a few times. The rearrangement links TRBV18 to TRBJ1-2; 7 bases agree with TRBD1. V dropped 5 bases and J dropped 8; count of bases not matched to a gene: 11. CDR1 is KGHSH and CDR2 is LQKENI in the germline V gene. The CDR3 extends over 14 amino acids. Written as DNA, the CDR3 is TGTGCCAGCTCAAACCAGGGGGACGGTTACGGCTACACCTTC. Its translation: CASSNQGDGYGYTF.